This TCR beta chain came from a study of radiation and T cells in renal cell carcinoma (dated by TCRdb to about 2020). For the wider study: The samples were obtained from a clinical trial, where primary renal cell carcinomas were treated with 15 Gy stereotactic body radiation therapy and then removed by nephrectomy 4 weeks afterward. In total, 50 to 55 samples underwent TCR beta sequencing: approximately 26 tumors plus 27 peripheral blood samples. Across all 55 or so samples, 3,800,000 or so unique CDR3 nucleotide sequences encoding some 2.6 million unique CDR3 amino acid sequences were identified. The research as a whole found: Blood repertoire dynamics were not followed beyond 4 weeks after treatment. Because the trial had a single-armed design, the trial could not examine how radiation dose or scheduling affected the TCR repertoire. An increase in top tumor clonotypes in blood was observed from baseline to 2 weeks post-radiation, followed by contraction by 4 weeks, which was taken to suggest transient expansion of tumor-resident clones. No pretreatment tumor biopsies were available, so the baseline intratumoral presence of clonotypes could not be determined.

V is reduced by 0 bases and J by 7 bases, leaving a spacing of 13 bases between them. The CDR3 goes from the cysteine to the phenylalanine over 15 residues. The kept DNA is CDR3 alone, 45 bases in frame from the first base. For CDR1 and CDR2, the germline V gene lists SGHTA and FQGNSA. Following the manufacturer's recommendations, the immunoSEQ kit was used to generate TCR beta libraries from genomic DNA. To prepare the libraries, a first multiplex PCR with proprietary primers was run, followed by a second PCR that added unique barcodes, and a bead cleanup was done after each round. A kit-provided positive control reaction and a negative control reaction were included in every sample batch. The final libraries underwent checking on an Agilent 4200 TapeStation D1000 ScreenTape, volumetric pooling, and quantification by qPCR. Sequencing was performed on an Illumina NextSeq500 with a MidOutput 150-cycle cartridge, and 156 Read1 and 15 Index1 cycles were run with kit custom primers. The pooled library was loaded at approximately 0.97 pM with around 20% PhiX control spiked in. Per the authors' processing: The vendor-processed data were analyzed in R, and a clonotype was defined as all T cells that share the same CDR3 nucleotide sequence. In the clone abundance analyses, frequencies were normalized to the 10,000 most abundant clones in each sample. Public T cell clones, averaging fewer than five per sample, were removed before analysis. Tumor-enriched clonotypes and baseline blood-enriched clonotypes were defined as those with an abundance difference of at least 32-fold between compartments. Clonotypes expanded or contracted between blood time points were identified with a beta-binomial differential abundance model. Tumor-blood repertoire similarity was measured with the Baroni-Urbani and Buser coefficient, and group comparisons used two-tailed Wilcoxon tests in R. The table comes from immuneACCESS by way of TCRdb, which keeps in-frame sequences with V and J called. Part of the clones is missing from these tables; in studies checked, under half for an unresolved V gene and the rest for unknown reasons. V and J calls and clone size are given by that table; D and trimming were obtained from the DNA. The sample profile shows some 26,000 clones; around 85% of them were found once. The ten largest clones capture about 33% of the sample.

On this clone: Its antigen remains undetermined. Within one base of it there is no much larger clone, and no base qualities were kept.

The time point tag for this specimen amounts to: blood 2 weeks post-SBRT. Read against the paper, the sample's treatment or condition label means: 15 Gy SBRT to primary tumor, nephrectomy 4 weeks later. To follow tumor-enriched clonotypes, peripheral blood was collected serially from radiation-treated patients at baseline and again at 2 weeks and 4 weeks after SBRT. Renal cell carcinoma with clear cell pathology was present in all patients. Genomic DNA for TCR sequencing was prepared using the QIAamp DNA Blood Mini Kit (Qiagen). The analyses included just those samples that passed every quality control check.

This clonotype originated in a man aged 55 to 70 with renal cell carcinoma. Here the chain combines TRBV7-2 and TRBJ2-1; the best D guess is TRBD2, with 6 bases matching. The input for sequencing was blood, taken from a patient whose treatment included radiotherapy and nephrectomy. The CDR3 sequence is CASSLAVSGVNEQFF. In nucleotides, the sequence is TGTGCCAGCAGCTTAGCGGTTAGCGGAGTAAATGAGCAGTTCTTC.